One TCR beta chain is described in this entry. The data were produced by immunoSEQ multiplex PCR, yet TCRdb's version contains in-frame clones alone and is incomplete. This sample has tens of thousands of clones, with 88% found just once. The CDR3 has 12 residues. Trimming removed 5 bases from V and 11 bases from J, with 12 bases in between. In germline, CDR1 is SEHNR, CDR2 FQNEAQ (reference sequence). The data stem from a study of T cell changes during pregnancy in multiple sclerosis. V usage is TRBV7-9 and J usage is TRBJ1-4, with D possibly matching TRBD1 (5 bases). The TCR was taken from a female donor in good health, enrolled as a control in a pregnancy study. The sample consisted of CD8+ T cells from peripheral blood mononuclear cells, taken after pregnancy. The CDR3 sequence is CASSPREWKLFF. Here the CDR3 DNA reads TGTGCCAGCAGCCCCAGGGAATGGAAACTGTTTTTT.